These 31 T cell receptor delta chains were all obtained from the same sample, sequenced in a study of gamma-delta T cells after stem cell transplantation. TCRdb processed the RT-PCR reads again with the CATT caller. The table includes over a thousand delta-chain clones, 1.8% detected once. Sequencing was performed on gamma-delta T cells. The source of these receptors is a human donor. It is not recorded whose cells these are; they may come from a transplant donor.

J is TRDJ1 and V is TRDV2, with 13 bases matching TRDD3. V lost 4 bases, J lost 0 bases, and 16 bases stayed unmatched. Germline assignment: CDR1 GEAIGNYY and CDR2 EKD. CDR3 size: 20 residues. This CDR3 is CACDRYWGIRGLEDTDKLIF. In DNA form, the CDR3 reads TGTGCCTGTGATCGGTACTGGGGGATACGGGGCTTGGAGGACACCGATAAACTCATCTTT.

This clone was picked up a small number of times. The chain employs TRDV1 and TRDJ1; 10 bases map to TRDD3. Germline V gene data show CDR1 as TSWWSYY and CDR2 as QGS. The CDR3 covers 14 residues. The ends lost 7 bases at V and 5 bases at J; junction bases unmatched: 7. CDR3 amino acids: CALELAGGYDKLIF. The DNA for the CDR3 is TGTGCTCTTGAGCTAGCTGGGGGATATGATAAACTCATCTTT.

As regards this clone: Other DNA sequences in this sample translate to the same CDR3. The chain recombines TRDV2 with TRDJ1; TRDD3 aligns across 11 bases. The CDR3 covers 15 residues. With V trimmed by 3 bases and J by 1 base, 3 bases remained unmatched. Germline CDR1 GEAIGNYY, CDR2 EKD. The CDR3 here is CACDSLGDTTDKLIF. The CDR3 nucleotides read TGTGCCTGTGACTCGCTGGGGGATACCACCGATAAACTCATCTTT.

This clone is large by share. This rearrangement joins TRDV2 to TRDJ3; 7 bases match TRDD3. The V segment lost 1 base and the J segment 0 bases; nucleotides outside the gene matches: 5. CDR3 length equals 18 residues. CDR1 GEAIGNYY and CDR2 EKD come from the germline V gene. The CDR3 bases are TGTGCCTGTGACACTCTGGGGATAGGCTCCTGGGACACCCGACAGATGTTTTTC. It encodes CACDTLGIGSWDTRQMFF.

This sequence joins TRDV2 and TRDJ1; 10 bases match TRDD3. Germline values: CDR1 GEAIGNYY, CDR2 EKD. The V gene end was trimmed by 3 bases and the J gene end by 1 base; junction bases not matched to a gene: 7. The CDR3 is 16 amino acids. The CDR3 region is CACDLLGDPLTDKLIF. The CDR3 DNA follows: TGTGCCTGTGACCTACTGGGGGATCCCCTCACCGATAAACTCATCTTT.

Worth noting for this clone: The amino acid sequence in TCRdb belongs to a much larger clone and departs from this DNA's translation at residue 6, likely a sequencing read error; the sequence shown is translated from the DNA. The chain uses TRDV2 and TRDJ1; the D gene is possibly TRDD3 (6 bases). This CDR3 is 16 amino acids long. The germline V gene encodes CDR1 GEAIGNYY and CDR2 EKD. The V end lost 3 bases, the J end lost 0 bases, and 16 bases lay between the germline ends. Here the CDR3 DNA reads TGTGCCTGTGACCCTGTGGGGGGTCCGTACACCGATAAACTCATCTTT. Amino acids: CACDPVGGPYTDKLIF.

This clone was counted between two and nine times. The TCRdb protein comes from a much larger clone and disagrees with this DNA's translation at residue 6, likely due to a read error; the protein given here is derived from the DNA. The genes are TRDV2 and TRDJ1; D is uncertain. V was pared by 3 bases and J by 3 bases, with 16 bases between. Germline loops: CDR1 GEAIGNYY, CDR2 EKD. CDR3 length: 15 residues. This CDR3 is CACDSTSVGADKLIF. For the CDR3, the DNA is TGTGCCTGTGACTCCACCAGTGTGGGTGCCGATAAACTCATCTTT.

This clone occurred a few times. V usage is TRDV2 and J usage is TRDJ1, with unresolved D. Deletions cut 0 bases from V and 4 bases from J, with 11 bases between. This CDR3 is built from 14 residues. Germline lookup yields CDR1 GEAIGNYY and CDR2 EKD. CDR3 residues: CACDTVGALDKLIF. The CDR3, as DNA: TGTGCCTGTGACACCGTCGGGGCCCTCGATAAACTCATCTTT.

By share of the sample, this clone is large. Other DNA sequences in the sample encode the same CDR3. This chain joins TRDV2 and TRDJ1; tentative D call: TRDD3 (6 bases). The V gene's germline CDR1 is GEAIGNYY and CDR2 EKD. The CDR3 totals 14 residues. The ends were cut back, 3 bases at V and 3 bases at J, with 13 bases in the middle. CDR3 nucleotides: TGTGCCTGTGACCCCTTACTGGGTGCCGATAAACTCATCTTT. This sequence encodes CACDPLLGADKLIF.

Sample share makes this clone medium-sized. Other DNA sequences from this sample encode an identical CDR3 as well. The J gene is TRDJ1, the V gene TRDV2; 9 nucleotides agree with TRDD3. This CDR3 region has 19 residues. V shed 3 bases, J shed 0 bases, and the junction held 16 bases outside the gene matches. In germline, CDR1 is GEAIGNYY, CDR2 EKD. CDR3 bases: TGTGCCTGTGACGTGATGGGGAATACTGGGGGAGAGTACACCGATAAACTCATCTTT. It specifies CACDVMGNTGGEYTDKLIF.

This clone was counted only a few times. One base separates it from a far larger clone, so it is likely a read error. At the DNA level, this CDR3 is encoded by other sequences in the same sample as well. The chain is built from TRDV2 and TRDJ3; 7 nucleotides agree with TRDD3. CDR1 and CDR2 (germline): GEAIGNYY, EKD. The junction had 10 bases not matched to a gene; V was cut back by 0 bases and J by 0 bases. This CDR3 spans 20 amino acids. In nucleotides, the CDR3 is TGTGCCTGTGACACCGTGGGGGACACTCCGAGCTCCTGGGACACCCGACAGATGTTTTTC. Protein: CACDTVGDTPSSWDTRQMFF.

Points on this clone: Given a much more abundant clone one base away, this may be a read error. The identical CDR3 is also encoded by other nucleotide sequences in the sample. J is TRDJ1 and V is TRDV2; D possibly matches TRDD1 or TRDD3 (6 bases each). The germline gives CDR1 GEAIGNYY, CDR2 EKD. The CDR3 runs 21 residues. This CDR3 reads CACDTLFSNLGGNKWSDKLIF. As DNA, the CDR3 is TGTGCCTGCGACACCCTCTTCTCCAACCTCGGGGGAAATAAGTGGAGCGATAAACTCATCTTT.

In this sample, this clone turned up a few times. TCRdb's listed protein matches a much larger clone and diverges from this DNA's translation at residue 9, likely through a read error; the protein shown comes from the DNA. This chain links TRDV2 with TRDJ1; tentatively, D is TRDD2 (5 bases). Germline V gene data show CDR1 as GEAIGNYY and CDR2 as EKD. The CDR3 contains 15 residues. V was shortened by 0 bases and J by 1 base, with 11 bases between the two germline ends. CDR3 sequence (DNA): TGTGCCTGTGACACCGTGGGTTCCTTCACCGATAAACTCATCTTT. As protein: CACDTVGSFTDKLIF.

The CDR3 here is CACEPLGGIPSYTDKLIF. In nucleotides, the CDR3 is TGTGCCTGTGAGCCGCTTGGGGGGATACCCTCGTACACCGATAAACTCATCTTT. The chain links TRDV2 to TRDJ1; 9 bases fit TRDD3. The junction had 14 bases not matched to a gene; V was cut back by 4 bases and J by 0 bases. This CDR3 region has 18 residues. In germline, CDR1 is GEAIGNYY, CDR2 EKD.

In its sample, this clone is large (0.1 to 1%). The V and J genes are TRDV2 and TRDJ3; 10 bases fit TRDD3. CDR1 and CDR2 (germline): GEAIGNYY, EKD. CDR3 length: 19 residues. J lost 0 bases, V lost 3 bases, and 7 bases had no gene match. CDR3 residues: CACDGGYAGISWDTRQMFF. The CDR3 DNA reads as TGTGCCTGTGACGGGGGATACGCGGGGATCTCCTGGGACACCCGACAGATGTTTTTC.

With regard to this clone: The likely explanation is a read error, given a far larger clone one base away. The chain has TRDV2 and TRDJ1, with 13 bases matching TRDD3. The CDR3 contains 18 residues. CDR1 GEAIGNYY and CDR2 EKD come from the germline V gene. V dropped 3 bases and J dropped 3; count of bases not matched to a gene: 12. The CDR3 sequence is CACDLLGDTRGDADKLIF. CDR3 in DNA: TGTGCCTGTGACCTACTGGGGGATACGCGAGGTGACGCCGATAAACTCATCTTT.

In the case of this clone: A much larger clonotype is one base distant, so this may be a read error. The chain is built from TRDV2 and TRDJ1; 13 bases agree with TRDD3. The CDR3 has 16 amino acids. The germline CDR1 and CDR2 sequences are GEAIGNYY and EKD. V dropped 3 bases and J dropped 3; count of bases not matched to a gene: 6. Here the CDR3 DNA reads TGTGCCTGTGACCCCTTACTGGGGGATACGGCCGATAAACTCATCTTT. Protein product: CACDPLLGDTADKLIF.

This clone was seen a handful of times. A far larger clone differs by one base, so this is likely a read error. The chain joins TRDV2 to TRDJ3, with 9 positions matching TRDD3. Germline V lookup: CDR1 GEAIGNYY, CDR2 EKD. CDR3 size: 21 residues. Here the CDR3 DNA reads TGTGCCTGTGACACCGGGGGACTGGGGGACCTCAGCTCCTGGGACACCCGACGGATGTTTTTC. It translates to CACDTGGLGDLSSWDTRRMFF.

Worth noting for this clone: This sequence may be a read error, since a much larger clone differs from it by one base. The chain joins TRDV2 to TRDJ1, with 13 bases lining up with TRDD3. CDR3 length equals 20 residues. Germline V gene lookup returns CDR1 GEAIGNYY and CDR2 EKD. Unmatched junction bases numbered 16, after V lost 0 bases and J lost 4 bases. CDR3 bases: TGTGCCTGTGACACCGTAAGTTCCATACTGGGGGATACGCTATTCGATAAACTCATCTTT. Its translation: CACDTVSSILGDTLFDKLIF.

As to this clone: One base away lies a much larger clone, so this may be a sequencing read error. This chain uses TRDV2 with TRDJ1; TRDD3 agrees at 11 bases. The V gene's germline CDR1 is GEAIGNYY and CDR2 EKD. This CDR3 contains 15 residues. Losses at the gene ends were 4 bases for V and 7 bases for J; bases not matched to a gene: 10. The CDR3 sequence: CACDRLGDTIGKLIF. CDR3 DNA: TGTGCCTGTGATCGCCTGGGGGATACAATCGGTAAACTCATCTTT.

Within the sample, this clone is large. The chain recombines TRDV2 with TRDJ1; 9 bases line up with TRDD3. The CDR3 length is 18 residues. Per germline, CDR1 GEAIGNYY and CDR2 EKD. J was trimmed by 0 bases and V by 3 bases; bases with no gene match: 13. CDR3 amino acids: CACDSLLGDPSYTDKLIF. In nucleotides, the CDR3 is TGTGCCTGTGACTCCCTACTGGGGGACCCCTCGTACACCGATAAACTCATCTTT.

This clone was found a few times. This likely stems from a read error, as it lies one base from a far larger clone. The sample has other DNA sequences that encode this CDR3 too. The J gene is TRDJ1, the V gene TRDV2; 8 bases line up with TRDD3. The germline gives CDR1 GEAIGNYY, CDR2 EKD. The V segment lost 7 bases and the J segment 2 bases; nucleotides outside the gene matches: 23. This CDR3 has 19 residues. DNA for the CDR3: TGTGCCTGCGACCCCTTGAGTCCGGGTACTGGGGGTACTACCGATAAACTCATCTTT. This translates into CACDPLSPGTGGTTDKLIF.

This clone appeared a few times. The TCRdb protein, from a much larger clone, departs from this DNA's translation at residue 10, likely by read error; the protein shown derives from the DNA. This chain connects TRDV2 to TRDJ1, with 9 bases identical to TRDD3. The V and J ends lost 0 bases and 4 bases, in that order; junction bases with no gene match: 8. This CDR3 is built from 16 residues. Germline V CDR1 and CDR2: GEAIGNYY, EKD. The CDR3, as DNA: TGTGCCTGTGACACCCTGGGGGATCCGGCCAACGATAAACTCATCTTT. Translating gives CACDTLGDPANDKLIF.

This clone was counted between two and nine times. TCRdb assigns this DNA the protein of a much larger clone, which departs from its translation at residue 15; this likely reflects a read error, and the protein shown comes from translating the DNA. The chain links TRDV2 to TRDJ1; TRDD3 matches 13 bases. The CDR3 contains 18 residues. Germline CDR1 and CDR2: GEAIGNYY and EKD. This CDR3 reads CACDPVLGDTESTDELIF. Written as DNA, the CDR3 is TGTGCCTGTGATCCCGTACTGGGGGATACGGAGTCCACCGATGAACTCATCTTT.

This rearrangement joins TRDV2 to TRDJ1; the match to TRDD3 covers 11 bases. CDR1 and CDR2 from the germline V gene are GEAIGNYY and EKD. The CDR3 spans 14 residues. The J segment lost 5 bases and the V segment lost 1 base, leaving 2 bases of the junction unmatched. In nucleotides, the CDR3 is TGTGCCTGTGACACTTGGGGGATACGGGATAAACTCATCTTT. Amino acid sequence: CACDTWGIRDKLIF.

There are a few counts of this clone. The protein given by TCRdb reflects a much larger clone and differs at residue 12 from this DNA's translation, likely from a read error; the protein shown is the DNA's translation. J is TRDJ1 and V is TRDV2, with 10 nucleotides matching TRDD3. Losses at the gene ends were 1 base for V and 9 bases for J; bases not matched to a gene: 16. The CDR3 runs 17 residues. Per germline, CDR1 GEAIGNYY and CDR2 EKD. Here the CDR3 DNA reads TGTGCCTGTGACACGGTGGAGGTGGGGGATACCTTGTCGGAACTCATCTTT. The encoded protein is CACDTVEVGDTLSELIF.

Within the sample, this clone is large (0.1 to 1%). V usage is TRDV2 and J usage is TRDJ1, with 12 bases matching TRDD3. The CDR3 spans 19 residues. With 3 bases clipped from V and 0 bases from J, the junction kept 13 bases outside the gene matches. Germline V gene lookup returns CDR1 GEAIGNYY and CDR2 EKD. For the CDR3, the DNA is TGTGCCTGTGACCCCGTGCTGGGGGATACGGGACCGTACACCGATAAACTCATCTTT. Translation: CACDPVLGDTGPYTDKLIF.

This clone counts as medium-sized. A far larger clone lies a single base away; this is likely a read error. The CDR3 reads CACFRMQTDKLIF. The CDR3 DNA reads TGTGCCTGCTTTCGGATGCAGACCGATAAACTCATCTTT. The chain employs TRDV2 and TRDJ1; D gene ambiguous. V was shortened by 7 bases and J by 2 bases, with 13 bases between the two germline ends. The CDR3 loop spans 13 amino acids. Germline-derived CDR1 and CDR2 are GEAIGNYY and EKD.

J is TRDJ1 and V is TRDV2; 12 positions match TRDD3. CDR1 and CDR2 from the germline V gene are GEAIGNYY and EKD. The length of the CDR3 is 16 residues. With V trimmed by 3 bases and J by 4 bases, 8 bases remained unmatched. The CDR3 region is CACDLLGDTEGDKLIF. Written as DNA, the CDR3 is TGTGCCTGTGACCTACTGGGGGATACAGAGGGCGATAAACTCATCTTT.

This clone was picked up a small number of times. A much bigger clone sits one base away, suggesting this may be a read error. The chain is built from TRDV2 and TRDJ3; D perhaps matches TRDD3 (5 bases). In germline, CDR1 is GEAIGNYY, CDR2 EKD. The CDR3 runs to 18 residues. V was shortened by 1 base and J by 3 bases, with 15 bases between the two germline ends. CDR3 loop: CACDTAGNPLWDTRQMFF. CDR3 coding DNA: TGTGCCTGTGACACGGCTGGGAACCCCCTCTGGGACACCCGACAGATGTTTTTC.

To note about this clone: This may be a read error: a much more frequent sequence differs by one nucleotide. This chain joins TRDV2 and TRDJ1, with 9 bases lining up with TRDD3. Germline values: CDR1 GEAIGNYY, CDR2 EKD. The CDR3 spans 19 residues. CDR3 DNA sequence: TGTGCCCGTGACACCGTCGGGACTGGGGGACACCCGCCCTCCGATAAACTCATCTTT. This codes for CARDTVGTGGHPPSDKLIF.